This T cell receptor beta chain was sequenced in a study of blood T cell repertoires in COVID-19. Study in general: Sources were T cells, B-cell-depleted T cells, or PBMCs; the material itself was cDNA or gDNA.

Trimming shortened V by 6 bases and J by 2 bases, and 11 bases separated the two germline ends. CDR3 length: 15 amino acids. Germline assignment: CDR1 MNHEY and CDR2 SMNVEV (reference sequence). TCRdb's table, derived via immunoSEQ multiplex PCR, lists solely in-frame clones and lacks some. This sample carries 150,000 to 160,000 clones, roughly 84% of them seen once, and the ten largest clones take 9.5% to 13%. Patients at the Seattle site were enrolled during active infection and followed longitudinally. The chain joins TRBV27 to TRBJ2-6; weak D call: TRBD2 (6 bases). This clonotype was sampled from an older woman with COVID-19, enrolled during active disease. Input material: peripheral blood. For the CDR3, the DNA is TGTGCCAGCAGAACCAGGAGGGCTGGGGCCAACGTCCTGACTTTC. It codes for CASRTRRAGANVLTF.